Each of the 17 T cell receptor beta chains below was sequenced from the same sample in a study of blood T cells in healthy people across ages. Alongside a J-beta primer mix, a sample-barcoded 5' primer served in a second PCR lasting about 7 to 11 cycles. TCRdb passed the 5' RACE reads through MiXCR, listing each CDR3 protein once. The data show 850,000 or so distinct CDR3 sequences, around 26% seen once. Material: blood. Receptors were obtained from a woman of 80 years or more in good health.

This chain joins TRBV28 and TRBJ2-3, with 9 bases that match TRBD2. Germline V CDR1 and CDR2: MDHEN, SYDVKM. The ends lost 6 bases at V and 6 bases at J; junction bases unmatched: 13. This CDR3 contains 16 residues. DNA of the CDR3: TGTGCCAGCAGCCAAGCAAGACTAGCGGATCGTGATACGCAGTATTTT. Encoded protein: CASSQARLADRDTQYF.

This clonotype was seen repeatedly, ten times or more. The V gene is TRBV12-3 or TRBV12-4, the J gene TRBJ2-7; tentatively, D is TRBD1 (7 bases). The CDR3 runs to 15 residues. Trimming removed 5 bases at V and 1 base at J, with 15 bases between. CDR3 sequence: CASSPQQGGSYEQYF. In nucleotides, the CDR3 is TGTGCCAGCAGTCCTCAGCAGGGGGGATCCTACGAGCAGTACTTC.

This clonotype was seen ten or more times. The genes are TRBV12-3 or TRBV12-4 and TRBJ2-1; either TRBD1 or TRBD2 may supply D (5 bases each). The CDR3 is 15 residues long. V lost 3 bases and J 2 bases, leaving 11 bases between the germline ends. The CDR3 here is CASSFKGTAYNEQFF. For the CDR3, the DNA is TGTGCCAGCAGTTTTAAAGGGACCGCCTACAATGAGCAGTTCTTC.

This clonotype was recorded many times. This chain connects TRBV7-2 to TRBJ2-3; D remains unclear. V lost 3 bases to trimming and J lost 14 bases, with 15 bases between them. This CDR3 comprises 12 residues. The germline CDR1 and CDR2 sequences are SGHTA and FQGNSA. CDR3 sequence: CASSLTTAVWYF. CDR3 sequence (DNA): TGTGCCAGCAGCTTGACCACGGCGGTCTGGTATTTT. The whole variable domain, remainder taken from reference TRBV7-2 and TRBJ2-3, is GAGVSQSPSNKVTEKGKDVELRCDPISGHTALYWYRQSLGQGLEFLIYFQGNSAPDKSGLPSDRFSAERTGGSVSTLTIQRTQQEDSAVYLCASSLTTAVWYFGPGTRLTVL.

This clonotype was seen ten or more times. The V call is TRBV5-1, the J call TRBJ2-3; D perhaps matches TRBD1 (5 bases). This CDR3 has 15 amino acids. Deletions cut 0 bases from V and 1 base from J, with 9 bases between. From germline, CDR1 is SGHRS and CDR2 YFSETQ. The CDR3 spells CASSLEGAGTDTQYF. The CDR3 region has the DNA TGCGCCAGCAGCTTGGAAGGGGCGGGCACAGATACGCAGTATTTT.

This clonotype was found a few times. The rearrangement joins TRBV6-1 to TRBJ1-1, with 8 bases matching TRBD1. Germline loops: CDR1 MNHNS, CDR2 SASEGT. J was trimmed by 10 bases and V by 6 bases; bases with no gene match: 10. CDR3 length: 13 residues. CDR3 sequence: CASSAFVDRGAFF. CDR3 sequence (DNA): TGTGCCAGCAGCGCATTCGTTGACAGGGGAGCTTTCTTT.

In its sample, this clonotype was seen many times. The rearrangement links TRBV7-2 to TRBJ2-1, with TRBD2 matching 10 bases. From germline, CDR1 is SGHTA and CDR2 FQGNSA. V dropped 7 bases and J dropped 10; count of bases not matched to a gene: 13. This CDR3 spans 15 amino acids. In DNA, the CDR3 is TGTGCCAGCATGGGGAGCGGGGGGGGACGTTTCGAGCAGTTCTTC. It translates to CASMGSGGGRFEQFF.

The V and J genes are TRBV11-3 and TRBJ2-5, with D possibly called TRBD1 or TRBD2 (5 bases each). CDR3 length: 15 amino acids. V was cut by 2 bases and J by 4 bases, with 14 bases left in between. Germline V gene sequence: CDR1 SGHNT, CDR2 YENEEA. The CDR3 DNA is TGTGCCAGCAGCTTACAGTGGGGACCTGGAGAGACCCAGTACTTC. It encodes CASSLQWGPGETQYF.

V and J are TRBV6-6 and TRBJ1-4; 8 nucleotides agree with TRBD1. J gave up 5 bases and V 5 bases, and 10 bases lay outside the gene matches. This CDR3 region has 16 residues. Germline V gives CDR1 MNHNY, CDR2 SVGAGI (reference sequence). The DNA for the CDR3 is TGTGCCAGCAGTGTGGGTCCGGGACAGGCGAATGAAAAACTGTTTTTT. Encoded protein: CASSVGPGQANEKLFF.

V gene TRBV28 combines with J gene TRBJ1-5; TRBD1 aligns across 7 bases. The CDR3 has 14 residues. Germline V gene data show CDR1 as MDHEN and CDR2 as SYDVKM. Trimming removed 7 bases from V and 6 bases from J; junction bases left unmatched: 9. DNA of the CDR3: TGTGCCAGCAAGAGACAGGGTCGTAGTCAGCCCCAGCATTTT. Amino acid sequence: CASKRQGRSQPQHF.

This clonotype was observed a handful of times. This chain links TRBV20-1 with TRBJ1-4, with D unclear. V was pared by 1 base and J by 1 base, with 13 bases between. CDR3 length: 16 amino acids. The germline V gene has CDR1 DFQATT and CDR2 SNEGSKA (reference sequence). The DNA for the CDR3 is TGCAGTGCTAGAGTATATACAGTCGAAACTAATGAAAAACTGTTTTTT. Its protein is CSARVYTVETNEKLFF.

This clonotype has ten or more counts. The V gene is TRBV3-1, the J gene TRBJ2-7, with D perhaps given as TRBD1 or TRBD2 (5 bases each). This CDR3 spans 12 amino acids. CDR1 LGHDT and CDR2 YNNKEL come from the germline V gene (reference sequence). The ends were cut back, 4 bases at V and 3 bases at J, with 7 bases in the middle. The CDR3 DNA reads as TGTGCCAGCAGCCGTGGGGGCTACGAGCAGTACTTC. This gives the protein CASSRGGYEQYF.

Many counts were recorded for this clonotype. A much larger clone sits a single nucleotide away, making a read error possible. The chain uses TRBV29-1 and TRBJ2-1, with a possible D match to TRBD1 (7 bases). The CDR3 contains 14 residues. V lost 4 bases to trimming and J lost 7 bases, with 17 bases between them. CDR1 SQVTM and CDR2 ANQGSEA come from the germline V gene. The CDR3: CSVGPGVRGNEQFF. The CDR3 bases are TGCAGCGTTGGACCGGGGGTCAGGGGGAATGAGCAGTTCTTC.

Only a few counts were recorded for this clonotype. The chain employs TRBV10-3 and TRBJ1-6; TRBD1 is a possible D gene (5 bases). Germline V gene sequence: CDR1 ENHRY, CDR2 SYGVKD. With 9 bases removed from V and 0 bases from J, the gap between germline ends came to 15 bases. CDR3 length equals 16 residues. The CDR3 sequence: CAMRDGRSSYNSPLHF. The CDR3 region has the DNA TGTGCCATGAGGGACGGCCGTAGCTCCTATAATTCACCCCTCCACTTT.

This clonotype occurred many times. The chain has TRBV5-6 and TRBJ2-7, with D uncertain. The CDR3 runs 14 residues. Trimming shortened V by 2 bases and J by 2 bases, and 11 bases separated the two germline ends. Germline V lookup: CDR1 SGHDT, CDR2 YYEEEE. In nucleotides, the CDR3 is TGTGCCAGCAGCTTATCTCCAGGTACCTACGAGCAGTACTTC. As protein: CASSLSPGTYEQYF.

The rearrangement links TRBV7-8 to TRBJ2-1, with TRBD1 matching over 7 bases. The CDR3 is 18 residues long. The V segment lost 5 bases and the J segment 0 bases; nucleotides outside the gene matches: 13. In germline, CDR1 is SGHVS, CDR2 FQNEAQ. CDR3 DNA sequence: TGTGCCAGCAGCCCTGACCCGACAGGGAGACCCTCCTACAATGAGCAGTTCTTC. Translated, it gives CASSPDPTGRPSYNEQFF.

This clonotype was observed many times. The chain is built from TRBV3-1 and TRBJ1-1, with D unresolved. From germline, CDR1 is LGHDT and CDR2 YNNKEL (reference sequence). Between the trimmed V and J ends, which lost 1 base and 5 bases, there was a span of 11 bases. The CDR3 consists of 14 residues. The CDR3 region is CASSQGVRGTEAFF. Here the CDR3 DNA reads TGTGCCAGCAGCCAAGGGGTTCGGGGAACTGAAGCTTTCTTT.